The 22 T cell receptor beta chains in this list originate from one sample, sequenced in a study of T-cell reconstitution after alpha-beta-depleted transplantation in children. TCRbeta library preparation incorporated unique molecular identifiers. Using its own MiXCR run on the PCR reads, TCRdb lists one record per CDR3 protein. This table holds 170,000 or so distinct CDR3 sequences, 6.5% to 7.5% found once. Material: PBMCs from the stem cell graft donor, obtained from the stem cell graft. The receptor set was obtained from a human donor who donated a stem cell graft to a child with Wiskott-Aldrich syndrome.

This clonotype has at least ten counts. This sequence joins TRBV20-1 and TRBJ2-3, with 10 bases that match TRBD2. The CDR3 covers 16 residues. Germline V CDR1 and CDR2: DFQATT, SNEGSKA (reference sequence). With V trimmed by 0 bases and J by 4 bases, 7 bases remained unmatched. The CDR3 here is CSARDWSGRAPDTQYF. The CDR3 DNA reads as TGCAGTGCTAGAGATTGGAGCGGGAGGGCCCCAGATACGCAGTATTTT.

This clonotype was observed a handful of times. The CDR3 loop is CASSQDYRVATVGAEAFF. The CDR3 DNA reads as TGTGCCAGCAGCCAAGATTACAGGGTAGCGACCGTTGGTGCTGAAGCTTTCTTT. The genes are TRBV14 and TRBJ1-1; maybe TRBD1 (6 bases). CDR3 size: 18 residues. Germline lookup yields CDR1 SGHDN and CDR2 FVKESK. V gave up 0 bases and J gave up 6 bases, with 23 bases separating them. Looking up the rest from reference TRBV14 and TRBJ1-1 gives the full variable domain: EAGVTQFPSHSVIEKGQTVTLRCDPISGHDNLYWYRRVMGKEIKFLLHFVKESKQDESGMPNNRFLAERTGGTYSTLKVQPAELEDSGVYFCASSQDYRVATVGAEAFFGQGTRLTVV.

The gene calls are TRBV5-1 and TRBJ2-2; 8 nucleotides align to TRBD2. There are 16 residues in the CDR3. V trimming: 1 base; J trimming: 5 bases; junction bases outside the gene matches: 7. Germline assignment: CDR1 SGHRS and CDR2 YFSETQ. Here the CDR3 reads CASSLFGGARTGELFF. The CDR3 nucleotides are TGCGCCAGCAGCTTGTTCGGGGGGGCCCGTACCGGGGAGCTGTTTTTT. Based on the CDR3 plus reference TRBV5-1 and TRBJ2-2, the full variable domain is KAGVTQTPRYLIKTRGQQVTLSCSPISGHRSVSWYQQTPGQGLQFLFEYFSETQRNKGNFPGRFSGRQFSNSRSEMNVSTLELGDSALYLCASSLFGGARTGELFFGEGSRLTVL.

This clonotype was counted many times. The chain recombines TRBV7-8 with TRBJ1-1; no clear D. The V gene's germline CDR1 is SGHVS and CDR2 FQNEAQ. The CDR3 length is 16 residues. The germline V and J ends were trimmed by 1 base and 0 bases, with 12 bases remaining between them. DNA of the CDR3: TGTGCCAGCAGCTTAGTTAGCACACCTATGAACACTGAAGCTTTCTTT. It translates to CASSLVSTPMNTEAFF.

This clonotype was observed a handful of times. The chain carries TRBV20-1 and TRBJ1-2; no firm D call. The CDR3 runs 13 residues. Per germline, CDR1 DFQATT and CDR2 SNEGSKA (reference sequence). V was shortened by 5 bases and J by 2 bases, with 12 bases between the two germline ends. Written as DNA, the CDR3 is TGCAGTGCTGCTAGCATGGCAAACTATGGCTACACCTTC. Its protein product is CSAASMANYGYTF.

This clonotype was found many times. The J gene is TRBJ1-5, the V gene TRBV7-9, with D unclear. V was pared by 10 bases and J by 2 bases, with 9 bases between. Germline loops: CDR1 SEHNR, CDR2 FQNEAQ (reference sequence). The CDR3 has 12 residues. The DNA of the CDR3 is TGTGCCATTACGTCGGGCAATCAGCCCCAGCATTTT. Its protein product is CAITSGNQPQHF.

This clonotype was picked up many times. CDR3 bases: TGTGCCAGCAGTTTGTTTGAGACACGGGGGACCCAGTACTTC. This translates into CASSLFETRGTQYF. The V call is TRBV28, the J call TRBJ2-5; perhaps TRBD2 as D (5 bases). V lost 3 bases and J lost 7, with 15 bases in between. CDR1 and CDR2 (germline): MDHEN, SYDVKM. The length of the CDR3 is 14 residues.

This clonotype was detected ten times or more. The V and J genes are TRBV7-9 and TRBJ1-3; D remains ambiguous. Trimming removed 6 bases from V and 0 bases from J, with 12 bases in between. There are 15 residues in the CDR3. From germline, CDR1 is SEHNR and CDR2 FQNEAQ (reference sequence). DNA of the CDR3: TGTGCCAGCAGTCTTACAGAAGTCTCTGGAAACACCATATATTTT. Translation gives CASSLTEVSGNTIYF.

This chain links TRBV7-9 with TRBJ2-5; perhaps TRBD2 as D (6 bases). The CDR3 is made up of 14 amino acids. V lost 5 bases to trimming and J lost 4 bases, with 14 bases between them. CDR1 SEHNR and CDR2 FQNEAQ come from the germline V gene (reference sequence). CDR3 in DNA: TGTGCCAGCAGCCCCTCCGGGGGAACAGAGACCCAGTACTTC. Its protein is CASSPSGGTETQYF.

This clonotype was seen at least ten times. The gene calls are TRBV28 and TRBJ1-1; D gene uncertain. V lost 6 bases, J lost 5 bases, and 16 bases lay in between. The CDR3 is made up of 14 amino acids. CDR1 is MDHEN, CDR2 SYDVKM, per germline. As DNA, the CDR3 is TGTGCCAGCAGCGGTGGAGGGCGCGGGACTGAAGCTTTCTTT. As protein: CASSGGGRGTEAFF.

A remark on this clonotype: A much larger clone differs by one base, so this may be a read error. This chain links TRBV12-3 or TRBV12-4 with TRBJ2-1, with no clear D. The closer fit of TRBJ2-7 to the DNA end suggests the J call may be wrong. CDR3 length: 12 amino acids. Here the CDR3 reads CASSFWANEQYF. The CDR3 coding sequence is TGTGCCAGCAGTTTTTGGGCCAATGAGCAGTACTTC.

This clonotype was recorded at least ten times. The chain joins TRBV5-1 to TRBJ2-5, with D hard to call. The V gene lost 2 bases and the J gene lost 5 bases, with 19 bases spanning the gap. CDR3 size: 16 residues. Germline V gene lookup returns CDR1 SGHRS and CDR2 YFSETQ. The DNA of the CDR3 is TGCGCCAGCAGCTTTAGACCGTCGGGCGACGGGGAGACCCAGTACTTC. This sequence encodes CASSFRPSGDGETQYF.

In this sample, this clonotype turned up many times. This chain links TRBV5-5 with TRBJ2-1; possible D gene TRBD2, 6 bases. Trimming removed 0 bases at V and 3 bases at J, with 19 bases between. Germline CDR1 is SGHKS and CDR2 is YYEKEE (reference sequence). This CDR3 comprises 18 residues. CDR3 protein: CASSLEFASAVFYNEQFF. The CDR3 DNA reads TGTGCCAGCAGCTTGGAATTCGCTAGCGCTGTGTTCTACAATGAGCAGTTCTTC. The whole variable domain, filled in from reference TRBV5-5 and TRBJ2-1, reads DAGVTQSPTHLIKTRGQQVTLRCSPISGHKSVSWYQQVLGQGPQFIFQYYEKEERGRGNFPDRFSARQFPNYSSELNVNALLLGDSALYLCASSLEFASAVFYNEQFFGPGTRLTVL.

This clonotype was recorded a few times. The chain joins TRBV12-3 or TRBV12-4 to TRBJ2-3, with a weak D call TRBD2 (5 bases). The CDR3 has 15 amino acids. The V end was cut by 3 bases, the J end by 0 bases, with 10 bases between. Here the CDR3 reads CASSFASRSTDTQYF. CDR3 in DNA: TGTGCCAGCAGTTTCGCTAGCCGGAGCACAGATACGCAGTATTTT.

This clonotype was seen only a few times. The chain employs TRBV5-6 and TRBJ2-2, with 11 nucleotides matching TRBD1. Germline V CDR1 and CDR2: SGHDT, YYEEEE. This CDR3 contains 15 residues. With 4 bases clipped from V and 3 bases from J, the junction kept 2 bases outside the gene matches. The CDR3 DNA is TGTGCCAGCAGCGGGACAGGGGGGTACACCGGGGAGCTGTTTTTT. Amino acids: CASSGTGGYTGELFF.

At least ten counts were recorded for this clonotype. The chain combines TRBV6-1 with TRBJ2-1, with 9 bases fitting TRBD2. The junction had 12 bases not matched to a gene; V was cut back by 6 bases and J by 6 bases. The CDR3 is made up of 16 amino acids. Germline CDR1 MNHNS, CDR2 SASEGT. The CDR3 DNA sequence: TGTGCCAGCAGCGTGTCTGTAGCGGGAGCGGTCAATGAGCAGTTCTTC. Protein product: CASSVSVAGAVNEQFF.

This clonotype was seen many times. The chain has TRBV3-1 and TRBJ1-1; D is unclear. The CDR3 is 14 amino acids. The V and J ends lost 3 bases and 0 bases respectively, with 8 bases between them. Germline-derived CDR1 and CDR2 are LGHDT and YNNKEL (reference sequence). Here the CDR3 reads CASSHNGLNTEAFF. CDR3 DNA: TGTGCCAGCAGCCATAATGGACTGAACACTGAAGCTTTCTTT.

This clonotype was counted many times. The CDR3 DNA is TGCAGCGTTGGGGCGGCAACTAATGAAAAACTGTTTTTT. Translating it yields CSVGAATNEKLFF. This rearrangement joins TRBV29-1 to TRBJ1-4; D unclear. V dropped 4 bases and J dropped 0 bases, with 6 bases sitting between them. The germline V gene has CDR1 SQVTM and CDR2 ANQGSEA. This CDR3 has 13 amino acids.

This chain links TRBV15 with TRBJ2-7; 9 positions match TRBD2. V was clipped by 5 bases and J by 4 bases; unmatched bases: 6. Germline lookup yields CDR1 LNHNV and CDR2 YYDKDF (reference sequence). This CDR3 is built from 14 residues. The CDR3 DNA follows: TGTGCCACCAGCTCGCGGGGGGGGCGATACGAGCAGTACTTC. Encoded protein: CATSSRGGRYEQYF.

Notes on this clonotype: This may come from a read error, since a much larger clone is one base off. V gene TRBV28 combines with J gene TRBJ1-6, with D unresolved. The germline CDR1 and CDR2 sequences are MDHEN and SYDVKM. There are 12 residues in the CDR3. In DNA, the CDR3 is TGTTCCAGCAGCCCCCCAAGTTCACCCCTCCACTTT. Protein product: CSSSPPSSPLHF.

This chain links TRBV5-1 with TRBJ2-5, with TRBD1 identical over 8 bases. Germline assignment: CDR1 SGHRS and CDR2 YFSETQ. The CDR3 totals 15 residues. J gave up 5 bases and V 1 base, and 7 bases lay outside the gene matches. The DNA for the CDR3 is TGCGCCAGCAGCTTGTCCAGGGGGCGCGAGGAGACCCAGTACTTC. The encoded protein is CASSLSRGREETQYF. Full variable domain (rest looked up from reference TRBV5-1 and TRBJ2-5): KAGVTQTPRYLIKTRGQQVTLSCSPISGHRSVSWYQQTPGQGLQFLFEYFSETQRNKGNFPGRFSGRQFSNSRSEMNVSTLELGDSALYLCASSLSRGREETQYFGPGTRLLVL.

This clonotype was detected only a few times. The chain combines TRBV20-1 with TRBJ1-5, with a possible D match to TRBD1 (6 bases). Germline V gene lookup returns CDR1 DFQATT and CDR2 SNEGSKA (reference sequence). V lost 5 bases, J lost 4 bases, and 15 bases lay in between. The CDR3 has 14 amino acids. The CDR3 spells CSAHDTGSNQPQHF. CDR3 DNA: TGCAGTGCTCACGACACAGGGAGTAATCAGCCCCAGCATTTT.